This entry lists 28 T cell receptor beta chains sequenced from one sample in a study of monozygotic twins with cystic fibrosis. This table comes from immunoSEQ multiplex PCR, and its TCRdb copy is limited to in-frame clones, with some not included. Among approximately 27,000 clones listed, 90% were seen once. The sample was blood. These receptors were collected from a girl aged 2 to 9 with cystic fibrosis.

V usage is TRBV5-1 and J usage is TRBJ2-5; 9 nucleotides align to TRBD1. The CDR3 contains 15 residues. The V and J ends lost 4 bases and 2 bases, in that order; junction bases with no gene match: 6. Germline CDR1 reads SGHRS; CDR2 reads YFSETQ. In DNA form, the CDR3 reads TGCGCCAGCAGCACCTCCGGGACAGGGCAAGAGACCCAGTACTTC. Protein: CASSTSGTGQETQYF.

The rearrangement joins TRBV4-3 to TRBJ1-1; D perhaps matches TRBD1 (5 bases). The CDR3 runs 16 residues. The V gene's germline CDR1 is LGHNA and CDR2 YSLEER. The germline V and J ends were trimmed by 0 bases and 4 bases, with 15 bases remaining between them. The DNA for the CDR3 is TGCGCCAGCAGCCAAGATGGTTTAAGGGGTGGCACTGAAGCTTTCTTT. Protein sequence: CASSQDGLRGGTEAFF.

CDR3: CASRFSDTQYF. The CDR3 DNA reads TGTGCCAGCAGATTTTCTGATACGCAGTATTTT. V usage is TRBV27 and J usage is TRBJ2-3, with unresolved D. Trimming shortened V by 6 bases and J by 6 bases, and 7 bases separated the two germline ends. Germline lookup yields CDR1 MNHEY and CDR2 SMNVEV (reference sequence). The CDR3 runs 11 residues.

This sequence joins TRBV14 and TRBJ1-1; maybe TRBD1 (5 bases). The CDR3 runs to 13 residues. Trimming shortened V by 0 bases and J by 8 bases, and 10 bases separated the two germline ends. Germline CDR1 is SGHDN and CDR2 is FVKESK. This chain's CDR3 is CASSQEYRSEAFF. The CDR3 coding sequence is TGTGCCAGCAGCCAAGAATACAGGTCAGAAGCTTTCTTT.

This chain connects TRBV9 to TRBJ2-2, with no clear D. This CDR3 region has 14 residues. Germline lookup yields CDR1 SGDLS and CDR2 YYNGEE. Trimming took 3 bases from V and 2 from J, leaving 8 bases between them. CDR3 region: CASSAGANTGELFF. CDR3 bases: TGTGCCAGCAGCGCCGGAGCTAACACCGGGGAGCTGTTTTTT.

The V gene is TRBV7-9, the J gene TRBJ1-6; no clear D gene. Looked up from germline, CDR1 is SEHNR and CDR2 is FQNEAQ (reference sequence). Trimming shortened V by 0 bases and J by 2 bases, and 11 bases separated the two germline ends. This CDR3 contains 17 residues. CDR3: CASSLARAGAYNSPLHF. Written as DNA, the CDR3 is TGTGCCAGCAGCTTAGCGAGGGCCGGGGCCTATAATTCACCCCTCCACTTT. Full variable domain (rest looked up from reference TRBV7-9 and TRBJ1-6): DTGVSQNPRHKITKRGQNVTFRCDPISEHNRLYWYRQTLGQGPEFLTYFQNEAQLEKSRLLSDRFSAERPKGSFSTLEIQRTEQGDSAMYLCASSLARAGAYNSPLHFGNGTRLTVT.

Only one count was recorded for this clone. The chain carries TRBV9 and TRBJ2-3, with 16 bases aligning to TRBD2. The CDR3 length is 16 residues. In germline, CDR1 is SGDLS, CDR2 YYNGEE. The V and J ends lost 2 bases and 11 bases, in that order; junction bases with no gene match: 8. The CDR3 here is CASSVGLAGGPSLQYF. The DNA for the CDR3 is TGTGCCAGCAGCGTGGGACTAGCGGGGGGGCCATCCTTGCAGTATTTT. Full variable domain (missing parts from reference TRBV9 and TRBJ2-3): DSGVTQTPKHLITATGQRVTLRCSPRSGDLSVYWYQQSLDQGLQFLIQYYNGEERAKGNILERFSAQQFPDLHSELNLSSLELGDSALYFCASSVGLAGGPSLQYFGPGTRLTVL.

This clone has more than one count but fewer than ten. In nucleotides, the CDR3 is TGTGCCAGCAATTGGCTTGGAGAGTACGAGACCTATGGCTACACCTTC. This gives the protein CASNWLGEYETYGYTF. The gene calls are TRBV5-2 and TRBJ1-2. TRBV5-2 is noted as a pseudogene. The CDR3 has 16 amino acids.

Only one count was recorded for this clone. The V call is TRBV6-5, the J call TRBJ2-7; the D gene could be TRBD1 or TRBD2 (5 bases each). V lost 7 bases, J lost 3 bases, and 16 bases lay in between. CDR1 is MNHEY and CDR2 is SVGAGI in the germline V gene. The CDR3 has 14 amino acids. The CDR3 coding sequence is TGTGCCAGCAAAGACCGGGACGGTCACTACGAGCAGTACTTC. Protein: CASKDRDGHYEQYF.

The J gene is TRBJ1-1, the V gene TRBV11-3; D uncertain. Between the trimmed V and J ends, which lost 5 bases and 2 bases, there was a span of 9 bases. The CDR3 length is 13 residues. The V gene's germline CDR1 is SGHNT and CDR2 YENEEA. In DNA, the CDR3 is TGTGCCAGCAGCCACGGTCCCAACACTGAAGCTTTCTTT. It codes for CASSHGPNTEAFF. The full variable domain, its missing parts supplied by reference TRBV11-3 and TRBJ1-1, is EAGVVQSPRYKIIEKKQPVAFWCNPISGHNTLYWYLQNLGQGPELLIRYENEEAVDDSQLPKDRFSAERLKGVDSTLKIQPAELGDSAVYLCASSHGPNTEAFFGQGTRLTVV.

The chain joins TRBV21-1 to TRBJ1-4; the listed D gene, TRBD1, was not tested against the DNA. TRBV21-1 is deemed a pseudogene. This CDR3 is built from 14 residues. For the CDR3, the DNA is TGTGCCAGCAGTACGACGGAGCAGGGTGAAAAACTGTTTTTT. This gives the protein CASSTTEQGEKLFF.

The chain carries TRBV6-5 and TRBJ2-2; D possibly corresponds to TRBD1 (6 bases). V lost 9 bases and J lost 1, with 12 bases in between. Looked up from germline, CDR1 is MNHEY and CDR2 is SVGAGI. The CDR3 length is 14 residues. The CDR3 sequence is CASTWTENTGELFF. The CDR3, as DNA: TGTGCCAGTACATGGACAGAGAACACCGGGGAGCTGTTTTTT.

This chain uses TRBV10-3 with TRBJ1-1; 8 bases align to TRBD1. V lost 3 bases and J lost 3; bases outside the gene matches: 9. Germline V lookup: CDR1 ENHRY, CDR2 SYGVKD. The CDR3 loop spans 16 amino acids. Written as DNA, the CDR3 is TGTGCCATCAGTGATTGGGGCAGGGGGCGGGACACTGAAGCTTTCTTT. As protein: CAISDWGRGRDTEAFF.

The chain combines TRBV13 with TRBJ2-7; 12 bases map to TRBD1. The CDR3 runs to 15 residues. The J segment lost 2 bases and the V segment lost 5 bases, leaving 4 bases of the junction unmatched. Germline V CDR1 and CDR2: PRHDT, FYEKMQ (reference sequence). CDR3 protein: CASSPGTGGAYEQYF. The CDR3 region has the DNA TGTGCCAGCAGCCCCGGGACAGGGGGCGCCTACGAGCAGTACTTC. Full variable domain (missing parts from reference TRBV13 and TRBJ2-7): AAGVIQSPRHLIKEKRETATLKCYPIPRHDTVYWYQQGPGQDPQFLISFYEKMQSDKGSIPDRFSAQQFSDYHSELNMSSLELGDSALYFCASSPGTGGAYEQYFGPGTRLTVT.

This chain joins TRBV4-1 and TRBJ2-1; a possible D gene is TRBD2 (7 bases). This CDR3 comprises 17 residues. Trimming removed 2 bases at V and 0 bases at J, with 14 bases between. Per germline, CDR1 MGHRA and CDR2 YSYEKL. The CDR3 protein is CASSQHREGHSYNEQFF. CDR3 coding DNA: TGCGCCAGCAGCCAACACAGGGAGGGACACTCCTACAATGAGCAGTTCTTC.

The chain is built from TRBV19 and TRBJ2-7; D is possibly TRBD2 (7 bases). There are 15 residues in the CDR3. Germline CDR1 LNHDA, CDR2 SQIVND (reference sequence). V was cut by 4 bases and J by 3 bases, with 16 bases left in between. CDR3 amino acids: CASSTLGGGGYEQYF. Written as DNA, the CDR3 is TGTGCCAGTAGTACCCTCGGGGGAGGGGGCTACGAGCAGTACTTC. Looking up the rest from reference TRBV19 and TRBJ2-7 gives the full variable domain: DGGITQSPKYLFRKEGQNVTLSCEQNLNHDAMYWYRQDPGQGLRLIYYSQIVNDFQKGDIAEGYSVSREKKESFPLTVTSAQKNPTAFYLCASSTLGGGGYEQYFGPGTRLTVT.

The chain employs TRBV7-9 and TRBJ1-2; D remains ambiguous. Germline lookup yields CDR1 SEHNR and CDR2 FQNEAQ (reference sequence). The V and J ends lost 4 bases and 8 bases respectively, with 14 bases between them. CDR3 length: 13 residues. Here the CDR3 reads CASSYGSLRGYTF. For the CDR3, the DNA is TGTGCCAGCAGCTACGGGAGCCTTAGGGGCTACACCTTC. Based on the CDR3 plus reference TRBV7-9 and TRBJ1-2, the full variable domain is DTGVSQNPRHKITKRGQNVTFRCDPISEHNRLYWYRQTLGQGPEFLTYFQNEAQLEKSRLLSDRFSAERPKGSFSTLEIQRTEQGDSAMYLCASSYGSLRGYTFGSGTRLTVV.

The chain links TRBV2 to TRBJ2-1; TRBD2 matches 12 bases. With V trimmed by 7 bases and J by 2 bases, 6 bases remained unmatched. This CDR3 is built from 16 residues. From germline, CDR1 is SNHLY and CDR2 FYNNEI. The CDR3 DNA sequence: TGTGCCAGCACTAGCGGGGGGGCGTCGACCTACAATGAGCAGTTCTTC. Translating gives CASTSGGASTYNEQFF.

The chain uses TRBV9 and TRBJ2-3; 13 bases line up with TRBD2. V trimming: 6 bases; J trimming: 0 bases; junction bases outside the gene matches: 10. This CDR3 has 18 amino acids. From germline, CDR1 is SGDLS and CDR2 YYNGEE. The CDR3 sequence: CASTGTSGVPSSTDTQYF. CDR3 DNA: TGTGCCAGCACCGGGACTAGCGGGGTCCCCTCTAGCACAGATACGCAGTATTTT. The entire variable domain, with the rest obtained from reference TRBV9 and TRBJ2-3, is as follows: DSGVTQTPKHLITATGQRVTLRCSPRSGDLSVYWYQQSLDQGLQFLIQYYNGEERAKGNILERFSAQQFPDLHSELNLSSLELGDSALYFCASTGTSGVPSSTDTQYFGPGTRLTVL.

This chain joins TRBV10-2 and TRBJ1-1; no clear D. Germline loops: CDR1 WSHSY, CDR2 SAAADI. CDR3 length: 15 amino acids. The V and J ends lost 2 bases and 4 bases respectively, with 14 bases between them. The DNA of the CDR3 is TGCGCCAGCAGTGAGACCGGGGTAGTAAGCACTGAAGCTTTCTTT. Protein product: CASSETGVVSTEAFF.

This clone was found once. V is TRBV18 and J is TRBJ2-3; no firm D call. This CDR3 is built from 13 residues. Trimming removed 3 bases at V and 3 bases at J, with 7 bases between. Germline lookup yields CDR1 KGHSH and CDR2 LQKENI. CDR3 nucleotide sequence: TGTGCCAGCTCACCGACGACTACAGATACGCAGTATTTT. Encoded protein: CASSPTTTDTQYF.

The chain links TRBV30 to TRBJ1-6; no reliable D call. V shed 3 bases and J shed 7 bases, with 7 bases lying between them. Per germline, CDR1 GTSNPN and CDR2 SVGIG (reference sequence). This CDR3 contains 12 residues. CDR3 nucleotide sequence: TGTGCCTGGAGCGCCCGGAATTCACCCCTCCACTTT. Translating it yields CAWSARNSPLHF.

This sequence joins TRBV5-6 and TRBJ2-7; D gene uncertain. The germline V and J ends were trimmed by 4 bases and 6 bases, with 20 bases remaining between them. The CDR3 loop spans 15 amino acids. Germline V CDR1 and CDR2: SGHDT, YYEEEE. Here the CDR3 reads CASSPRLLGKGEQYF. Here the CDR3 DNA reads TGTGCCAGCAGCCCCCGGTTGCTAGGGAAAGGCGAGCAGTACTTC.

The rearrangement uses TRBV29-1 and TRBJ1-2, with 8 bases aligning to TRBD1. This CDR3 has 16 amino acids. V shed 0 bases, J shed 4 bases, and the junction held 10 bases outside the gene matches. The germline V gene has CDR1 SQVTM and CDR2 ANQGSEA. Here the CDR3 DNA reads TGCAGCGTTGAAGATCTGTCAGGGGGCGCCGTCTATGGCTACACCTTC. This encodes CSVEDLSGGAVYGYTF.

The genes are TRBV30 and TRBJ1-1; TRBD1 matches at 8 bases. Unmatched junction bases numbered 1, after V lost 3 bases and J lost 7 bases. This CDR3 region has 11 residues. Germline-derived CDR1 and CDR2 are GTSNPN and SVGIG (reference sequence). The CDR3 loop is CAWSGQGEAFF. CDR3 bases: TGTGCCTGGAGCGGACAGGGTGAAGCTTTCTTT.

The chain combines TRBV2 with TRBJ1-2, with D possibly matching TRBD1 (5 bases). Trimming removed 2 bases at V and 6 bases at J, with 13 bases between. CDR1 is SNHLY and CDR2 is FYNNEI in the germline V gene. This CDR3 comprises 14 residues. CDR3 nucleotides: TGTGCCAGCAGTGAATGGCCTCAGGGCCATGGCTACACCTTC. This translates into CASSEWPQGHGYTF. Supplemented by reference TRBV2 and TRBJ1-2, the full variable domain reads EPEVTQTPSHQVTQMGQEVILRCVPISNHLYFYWYRQILGQKVEFLVSFYNNEISEKSEIFDDQFSVERPDGSNFTLKIRSTKLEDSAMYFCASSEWPQGHGYTFGSGTRLTVV.

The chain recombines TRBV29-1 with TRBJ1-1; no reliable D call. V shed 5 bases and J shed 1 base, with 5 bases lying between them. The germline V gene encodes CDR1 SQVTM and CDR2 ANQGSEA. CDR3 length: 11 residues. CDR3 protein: CSVSKNTEAFF. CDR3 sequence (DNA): TGCAGCGTTTCGAAGAACACTGAAGCTTTCTTT.

CDR3 bases: TGCGCCAGCAGCTGGGACGGAAGTGATTACTCTGGAAACACCATATATTTT. Protein product: CASSWDGSDYSGNTIYF. The genes are TRBV5-1 and TRBJ1-3; perhaps TRBD1 as D (5 bases). This CDR3 is built from 17 residues. Germline CDR1 reads SGHRS; CDR2 reads YFSETQ. V was trimmed by 3 bases and J by 0 bases, leaving 16 bases between them.